One sample yielded the 16 T cell receptor beta chains listed below, sequenced in a study of graft-versus-host responses after intestinal transplantation. Data came from immunoSEQ multiplex PCR; TCRdb stores just in-frame clones and leaves some out. The sample has some 15,000 clones, over 85% seen once. The sequences come from PBMCs, collected 9 days after transplant. Receptor source: a human patient who received an intestinal transplant, so some T cells may come from the graft donor.

The rearrangement uses TRBV7-3 and TRBJ2-1; D might be TRBD2 (5 bases). Looked up from germline, CDR1 is SGHTA and CDR2 is FQGTGA. V dropped 2 bases and J dropped 8 bases, with 10 bases sitting between them. This CDR3 is 13 amino acids long. In DNA form, the CDR3 reads TGTGCCAGCAGCTTACTAGCCTCGGATGAGCAGTTCTTC. This codes for CASSLLASDEQFF.

The rearrangement links TRBV7-3 to TRBJ2-3, with D unresolved. V lost 2 bases, J lost 2 bases, and 32 bases lay in between. The CDR3 spans 22 residues. Germline V lookup: CDR1 SGHTA, CDR2 FQGTGA. The CDR3 DNA reads TGTGCCAGCAGCTTACGATCGCCCGAACGGAAACAGTTTCTCGAGATCACAGATACGCAGTATTTT. Its protein is CASSLRSPERKQFLEITDTQYF.

This chain joins TRBV2 and TRBJ2-7; 8 bases match TRBD2. J was trimmed by 4 bases and V by 5 bases; bases with no gene match: 10. The CDR3 runs 15 residues. From germline, CDR1 is SNHLY and CDR2 FYNNEI. CDR3: CASSPRGSGRYEQYF. The CDR3 region has the DNA TGTGCCAGCAGTCCCCGGGGGAGCGGGAGATACGAGCAGTACTTC.

The rearrangement links TRBV2 to TRBJ2-7; TRBD1 is a possible D gene (5 bases). Looked up from germline, CDR1 is SNHLY and CDR2 is FYNNEI. The CDR3 loop spans 12 amino acids. Between the trimmed V and J ends, which lost 3 bases and 2 bases, there was a span of 5 bases. Here the CDR3 reads CASSDRAYEQYF. CDR3 DNA: TGTGCCAGCAGTGACAGGGCCTACGAGCAGTACTTC.

The chain links TRBV27 to TRBJ2-7; D remains unclear. Germline CDR1 MNHEY, CDR2 SMNVEV (reference sequence). V was cut by 1 base and J by 6 bases, with 10 bases left in between. The CDR3 is made up of 13 amino acids. The CDR3 region has the DNA TGTGCCAGCAGTTTATATGGTTGGGCCGAGCAGTACTTC. This sequence encodes CASSLYGWAEQYF.

The chain uses TRBV10-1 and TRBJ1-1; maybe TRBD1 (5 bases). V shed 4 bases and J shed 0 bases, with 12 bases lying between them. The CDR3 contains 15 residues. Germline V gene sequence: CDR1 WNHNN, CDR2 SYGVQD (reference sequence). The CDR3 DNA reads TGCGCCAGCAGTGTGGGGCTCGGATTGAACACTGAAGCTTTCTTT. This codes for CASSVGLGLNTEAFF.

The chain combines TRBV19 with TRBJ2-7; TRBD1 matches 8 bases. The germline V gene encodes CDR1 LNHDA and CDR2 SQIVND (reference sequence). The CDR3 runs 14 residues. Germline trimming cut 3 bases from V and 7 bases from J; bases unmatched to any gene: 8. CDR3 residues: CASSMGQGAEEQYF. The CDR3, as DNA: TGTGCCAGTAGTATGGGCCAGGGGGCGGAAGAGCAGTACTTC.

The V and J genes are TRBV7-2 and TRBJ2-7, with D possibly matching TRBD1 (6 bases). V was clipped by 0 bases and J by 7 bases, with 10 bases between them. CDR1 is SGHTA, CDR2 FQGNSA, per germline. This CDR3 contains 13 residues. This chain's CDR3 is CASSLASQGEQYF. The DNA for the CDR3 is TGTGCCAGCAGCTTAGCGTCTCAGGGGGAGCAGTACTTC.

This sequence joins TRBV4-1 and TRBJ2-3; tentatively, D is TRBD1 (5 bases). The CDR3 contains 14 residues. The V and J ends lost 1 base and 2 bases respectively, with 7 bases between them. CDR1 and CDR2 from the germline V gene are MGHRA and YSYEKL. CDR3 DNA sequence: TGCGCCAGCAGCCAAGTACAGGACACAGATACGCAGTATTTT. Translating gives CASSQVQDTDTQYF.

V usage is TRBV9 and J usage is TRBJ2-5; D gene ambiguous. Matching the DNA end better, TRBJ2-7 makes the J call doubtful. The CDR3 extends over 11 amino acids. Germline V gives CDR1 SGDLS, CDR2 YYNGEE. The CDR3 DNA follows: TGTGCCAGCAGCGTCGGCACCGAGCAGTACTTC. Its protein is CASSVGTEQYF.

The gene calls are TRBV7-6 and TRBJ2-5; 7 bases fit TRBD2. Losses at the gene ends were 4 bases for V and 5 bases for J; bases not matched to a gene: 10. CDR1 is SGHVS and CDR2 is FNYEAQ in the germline V gene. The CDR3 spans 15 residues. CDR3 protein: CASSYGWGGKETQYF. In DNA, the CDR3 is TGTGCCAGCAGCTACGGGTGGGGGGGGAAGGAGACCCAGTACTTC.

The chain joins TRBV5-1 to TRBJ2-7, with TRBD2 as a possible D gene (5 bases). CDR1 SGHRS and CDR2 YFSETQ come from the germline V gene. CDR3 size: 13 residues. Trimming removed 5 bases from V and 4 bases from J, with 13 bases in between. The CDR3 sequence is CASSWLSGYEQYF. The CDR3 nucleotides are TGCGCCAGCAGTTGGTTGTCGGGGTACGAGCAGTACTTC.

This clone was seen a single time. The gene calls are TRBV2 and TRBJ1-3; D not certain. The germline V and J ends were trimmed by 6 bases and 0 bases, with 6 bases remaining between them. The CDR3 loop spans 13 amino acids. Germline CDR1 reads SNHLY; CDR2 reads FYNNEI. CDR3 sequence (DNA): TGTGCCAGCAGGGTGTTCTCTGGAAACACCATATATTTT. It yields the protein CASRVFSGNTIYF.

The chain is built from TRBV4-1 and TRBJ2-5; tentative D call: TRBD2 (5 bases). V lost 2 bases to trimming and J lost 2 bases, with 12 bases between them. There are 15 residues in the CDR3. Germline V gives CDR1 MGHRA, CDR2 YSYEKL. CDR3 bases: TGCGCCAGCAGCCAAAATCCCTCGGGACAAGAGACCCAGTACTTC. It codes for CASSQNPSGQETQYF.

The CDR3 bases are TGTGCCAGCAGTTACCTCGCGAGGCTAGCGGGAGGGGATGAGCAGTTCTTC. Translated, it gives CASSYLARLAGGDEQFF. The chain carries TRBV27 and TRBJ2-1; 12 bases line up with TRBD2. J was trimmed by 8 bases and V by 4 bases; bases with no gene match: 12. CDR3 length equals 17 residues. Germline loops: CDR1 MNHEY, CDR2 SMNVEV (reference sequence).

V is TRBV19 and J is TRBJ1-2; no definite D call. V gave up 9 bases and J gave up 4 bases, with 24 bases separating them. There are 16 residues in the CDR3. Germline V gene sequence: CDR1 LNHDA, CDR2 SQIVND (reference sequence). CDR3 nucleotide sequence: TGTGCCAGAACCCCCTCAGGACTGCGAGCGGGCTATGGCTACACCTTC. Translated: CARTPSGLRAGYGYTF.